These 28 T cell receptor beta chains came from one sample sequenced in a study of beta chain features in type 1 diabetes. Investigators reverse transcribed all isolated RNA, so they sequenced expressed TCRB transcripts. The method was immunoSEQ multiplex PCR; TCRdb's version includes in-frame clones alone and lacks a portion of them. The profile shows about half a million clones, 10% to 12% of them singletons. The sequencing input was naive CD4+ T cells from blood. All receptors derive from a woman between 18 and 29 years old in good health.

The J gene is TRBJ2-1, the V gene TRBV2; D gene ambiguous. Germline loops: CDR1 SNHLY, CDR2 FYNNEI. The ends were cut back, 3 bases at V and 0 bases at J, with 15 bases in the middle. This CDR3 is 17 amino acids long. The CDR3 spells CASSDTPWASSYNEQFF. In DNA form, the CDR3 reads TGTGCCAGCAGTGATACCCCCTGGGCAAGCTCCTACAATGAGCAGTTCTTC.

The chain employs TRBV18 and TRBJ1-1; a weak D match, TRBD1 (5 bases). The CDR3 extends over 14 amino acids. Trimming stripped 6 bases from V and 6 bases from J, with 17 bases between. Per germline, CDR1 KGHSH and CDR2 LQKENI. This chain's CDR3 is CASSPSLGVAEAFF. CDR3 nucleotide sequence: TGTGCCAGCTCCCCTTCCTTGGGGGTCGCTGAAGCTTTCTTT.

This clone turned up a few times. The gene calls are TRBV2 and TRBJ1-6, with a weak D call TRBD1 (6 bases). V was cut by 4 bases and J by 7 bases, with 8 bases left in between. The CDR3 sequence is 13 residues long. Germline loops: CDR1 SNHLY, CDR2 FYNNEI. The CDR3 is CASSGTENSPLHF. The CDR3 nucleotides read TGTGCCAGCAGTGGGACAGAAAATTCACCCCTCCACTTT.

The V gene is TRBV4-3, the J gene TRBJ1-4; the D is unclear. Germline CDR1 and CDR2: LGHNA and YSLEER. This CDR3 has 16 amino acids. Trimming stripped 2 bases from V and 4 bases from J, with 14 bases between. CDR3 in amino acids: CASSQQQGVGNEKLFF. The DNA for the CDR3 is TGCGCCAGCAGCCAACAGCAAGGAGTTGGTAATGAAAAACTGTTTTTT.

The chain combines TRBV4-2 with TRBJ2-6; D is undetermined. The V gene lost 1 base and the J gene lost 0 bases, with 10 bases spanning the gap. The germline V gene encodes CDR1 LGHNA and CDR2 YNFKEQ. CDR3 length: 17 residues. Here the CDR3 reads CASSQVSLSSGANVLTF. The CDR3 coding sequence is TGTGCCAGCAGCCAAGTCAGCCTCAGCTCTGGGGCCAACGTCCTGACTTTC.

The chain is built from TRBV18 and TRBJ2-1; no clear D gene. Trimming removed 0 bases from V and 9 bases from J, with 9 bases in between. CDR1 and CDR2 from the germline V gene are KGHSH and LQKENI. The CDR3 covers 13 residues. Here the CDR3 reads CASSPPTLGEQFF. CDR3 coding DNA: TGTGCCAGCTCACCACCTACTTTGGGTGAGCAGTTCTTC. Looking up the rest from reference TRBV18 and TRBJ2-1 gives the full variable domain: NAGVMQNPRHLVRRRGQEARLRCSPMKGHSHVYWYRQLPEEGLKFMVYLQKENIIDESGMPKERFSAEFPKEGPSILRIQQVVRGDSAAYFCASSPPTLGEQFFGPGTRLTVL.

The chain uses TRBV6-5 and TRBJ2-7; D may be TRBD2 (5 bases). V was trimmed by 4 bases and J by 9 bases, leaving 13 bases between them. This CDR3 contains 12 residues. Germline CDR1 and CDR2: MNHEY and SVGAGI. The CDR3 DNA follows: TGTGCCAGCAGTTCGTTTTTGGGGAGGCAGTACGTC. It is translated as CASSSFLGRQYV.

This clone was observed a few times. The CDR3 nucleotides are TGTGCCTGGAGTGTATTGGACAGGGTCTATCAGTTCTTC. Translated, it gives CAWSVLDRVYQFF. The V and J genes are TRBV30 and TRBJ2-1, with TRBD1 matching 8 bases. In germline, CDR1 is GTSNPN, CDR2 SVGIG (reference sequence). Unmatched junction bases numbered 8, after V lost 0 bases and J lost 13 bases. The CDR3 runs to 13 residues.

V gene TRBV29-1 combines with J gene TRBJ1-4, with D possibly TRBD1 on 5 matching bases. In germline, CDR1 is SQVTM, CDR2 ANQGSEA. V gave up 4 bases and J gave up 6 bases, with 15 bases separating them. The CDR3 runs to 14 residues. The CDR3 loop is CSVGFGQTYEKLFF. The DNA for the CDR3 is TGCAGCGTTGGGTTCGGACAAACCTATGAAAAACTGTTTTTT.

This clone was seen more than once but under ten times. This chain joins TRBV5-1 and TRBJ1-6, with TRBD1 matching over 9 bases. The CDR3 is 15 amino acids. Losses at the gene ends were 4 bases for V and 4 bases for J; bases not matched to a gene: 3. From germline, CDR1 is SGHRS and CDR2 YFSETQ. The CDR3 spells CASSPTGGYNSPLHF. CDR3 nucleotides: TGCGCCAGCAGCCCGACAGGGGGATATAATTCACCCCTCCACTTT. The full variable domain, in which reference TRBV5-1 and TRBJ1-6 provide the parts outside the CDR3, is KAGVTQTPRYLIKTRGQQVTLSCSPISGHRSVSWYQQTPGQGLQFLFEYFSETQRNKGNFPGRFSGRQFSNSRSEMNVSTLELGDSALYLCASSPTGGYNSPLHFGNGTRLTVT.

This clone was recorded a few times. This chain uses TRBV7-3 with TRBJ2-1; 8 nucleotides align to TRBD1. V shed 1 base and J 7 bases; nucleotides not matched to a gene: 3. CDR1 SGHTA and CDR2 FQGTGA come from the germline V gene. The CDR3 spans 14 residues. The chain's CDR3 is CASSLSRGQNEQFF. The CDR3 coding sequence is TGTGCCAGCAGCTTAAGCAGGGGGCAGAATGAGCAGTTCTTC.

The chain recombines TRBV4-3 with TRBJ2-2; D is uncertain. The V and J ends lost 1 base and 0 bases respectively, with 9 bases between them. The germline V gene encodes CDR1 LGHNA and CDR2 YSLEER. This CDR3 has 16 amino acids. The CDR3 bases are TGCGCCAGCAGCCAAGGGCCCAGTACGAACACCGGGGAGCTGTTTTTT. This codes for CASSQGPSTNTGELFF.

The genes are TRBV7-2 and TRBJ1-5; D gene ambiguous. Germline loops: CDR1 SGHTA, CDR2 FQGNSA. Between the trimmed V and J ends, which lost 5 bases and 3 bases, there was a span of 11 bases. The CDR3 runs 14 residues. The CDR3 DNA reads TGTGCCAGCAGCCAATGGGCATACAATCAGCCCCAGCATTTT. It yields the protein CASSQWAYNQPQHF.

The CDR3 nucleotides are TGCAGCGTGGCGCGAGGGTTCTCCTACAATGAGCAGTTCTTC. Translated: CSVARGFSYNEQFF. The chain recombines TRBV29-1 with TRBJ2-1; TRBD2 might be the D (5 bases). The CDR3 is 14 amino acids. Trimming took 6 bases from V and 0 from J, leaving 12 bases between them. Germline CDR1 SQVTM, CDR2 ANQGSEA.

The chain employs TRBV6-6 and TRBJ2-7; 8 bases map to TRBD1. The CDR3 totals 14 residues. The ends lost 5 bases at V and 4 bases at J; junction bases unmatched: 7. Germline values: CDR1 MNHNY, CDR2 SVGAGI (reference sequence). CDR3 sequence: CASSGTGGGYEQYF. In nucleotides, the CDR3 is TGTGCCAGCAGTGGGACAGGAGGGGGATACGAGCAGTACTTC.

The chain uses TRBV30 and TRBJ1-1; D not resolved. The CDR3 runs 13 residues. The germline gives CDR1 GTSNPN, CDR2 SVGIG (reference sequence). The V end lost 4 bases, the J end lost 1 base, and 10 bases lay between the germline ends. The DNA of the CDR3 is TGTGCCTGGAATCAGAGGTCGAACACTGAAGCTTTCTTT. Translating gives CAWNQRSNTEAFF.

This clone has only a few counts. The V call is TRBV7-9, the J call TRBJ1-2; TRBD1 agrees at 7 bases. CDR1 and CDR2 (germline): SEHNR, FQNEAQ (reference sequence). The ends lost 3 bases at V and 13 bases at J; junction bases unmatched: 8. The CDR3 extends over 12 amino acids. In DNA form, the CDR3 reads TGTGCCAGCAGCTTCGGGCAGGGGGAGGCCACCTTC. Translating it yields CASSFGQGEATF.

This clone was counted a few times. Other nucleotide sequences in the sample specify the same CDR3. The J gene is TRBJ2-1, the V gene TRBV7-2; 8 bases agree with TRBD1. CDR1 is SGHTA and CDR2 is FQGNSA in the germline V gene. This CDR3 spans 15 amino acids. V gave up 1 base and J gave up 4 bases; unmatched junction bases: 3. CDR3 bases: TGTGCCAGCAGCTTAGGGACAGGGTTTTACAATGAGCAGTTCTTC. This encodes CASSLGTGFYNEQFF.

The genes are TRBV18 and TRBJ2-1; 7 nucleotides agree with TRBD1. The junction had 10 bases not matched to a gene; V was cut back by 8 bases and J by 6 bases. The CDR3 consists of 14 residues. CDR1 and CDR2 from the germline V gene are KGHSH and LQKENI. CDR3 sequence (DNA): TGTGCCAGCACGCTGACAGGGAACGGCAATGAGCAGTTCTTC. Its protein product is CASTLTGNGNEQFF.

The CDR3 coding sequence is TGTGCCAGCAGCGCCTTACAACTCTCTGGAAACACCATATATTTT. Translation gives CASSALQLSGNTIYF. J is TRBJ1-3 and V is TRBV9; D call uncertain. CDR3 length: 15 residues. Germline CDR1 and CDR2: SGDLS and YYNGEE. Trimming shortened V by 3 bases and J by 0 bases, and 10 bases separated the two germline ends.

This clone was found a few times. The chain links TRBV28 to TRBJ2-1; TRBD2 matches at 9 bases. Germline-derived CDR1 and CDR2 are MDHEN and SYDVKM. V lost 10 bases, J lost 2 bases, and 3 bases stayed unmatched. This CDR3 spans 13 amino acids. The CDR3: CATRGGAYNEQFF. CDR3 nucleotide sequence: TGTGCCACCCGCGGGGGGGCCTACAATGAGCAGTTCTTC.

This clone came up a few times. V usage is TRBV7-9 and J usage is TRBJ1-5; D is ambiguous. This CDR3 comprises 14 residues. Germline CDR1 is SEHNR and CDR2 is FQNEAQ (reference sequence). The V and J ends lost 2 bases and 0 bases respectively, with 5 bases between them. CDR3 in DNA: TGTGCCAGCAGCTTAAGCGCTAGCAATCAGCCCCAGCATTTT. Translating gives CASSLSASNQPQHF.

Only a few counts were recorded for this clone. The chain couples TRBV5-6 to TRBJ1-2, with 8 bases lining up with TRBD1. Germline values: CDR1 SGHDT, CDR2 YYEEEE. V shed 2 bases and J 6 bases; nucleotides not matched to a gene: 9. The CDR3 runs to 15 residues. CDR3 amino acids: CASSLPWTGRDGYTF. CDR3 nucleotide sequence: TGTGCCAGCAGCTTACCTTGGACAGGGAGGGATGGCTACACCTTC. Looking up the rest from reference TRBV5-6 and TRBJ1-2 gives the full variable domain: DAGVTQSPTHLIKTRGQQVTLRCSPKSGHDTVSWYQQALGQGPQFIFQYYEEEERQRGNFPDRFSGHQFPNYSSELNVNALLLGDSALYLCASSLPWTGRDGYTFGSGTRLTVV.

This sequence joins TRBV27 and TRBJ2-3, with 9 bases identical to TRBD2. The CDR3 has 15 amino acids. V was pared by 5 bases and J by 1 base, with 4 bases of the junction left unmatched. Germline V gene sequence: CDR1 MNHEY, CDR2 SMNVEV (reference sequence). The CDR3 coding sequence is TGTGCCAGCAGTAAGGGACTAGCTGGCACAGATACGCAGTATTTT. Protein: CASSKGLAGTDTQYF.

This chain connects TRBV6-1 to TRBJ2-5; D call uncertain. The V and J ends lost 1 base and 1 base respectively, with 10 bases between them. The CDR3 has 15 residues. The germline gives CDR1 MNHNS, CDR2 SASEGT. Written as DNA, the CDR3 is TGTGCCAGCAGTGAAGTGAGACGGCTCCAAGAGACCCAGTACTTC. Amino acids: CASSEVRRLQETQYF.

This clone occurred once. CDR3 amino acids: CASSLLLVGLSPLHF. The DNA of the CDR3 is TGTGCCAGCAGCTTATTGTTGGTCGGGTTGTCACCCCTCCACTTT. V and J are TRBV7-2 and TRBJ1-6; no clear D. This CDR3 is built from 15 residues. Germline-derived CDR1 and CDR2 are SGHTA and FQGNSA. V was cut by 2 bases and J by 10 bases, with 15 bases left in between.

This clone was picked up a small number of times. The rearrangement links TRBV10-3 to TRBJ2-5, with D uncertain. The last part of the DNA fits TRBJ2-7 better; the J call may be wrong. Germline CDR1 ENHRY, CDR2 SYGVKD. This CDR3 contains 14 residues. The CDR3 reads CAISVGGDEYEQYF. The DNA for the CDR3 is TGTGCCATCAGTGTCGGCGGAGACGAGTACGAGCAGTACTTC.

The genes are TRBV7-3 and TRBJ2-3, with D maybe TRBD2 (5 bases). Trimming left V 4 bases short and J 5 bases short, with 13 bases between. The CDR3 spans 14 residues. In germline, CDR1 is SGHTA, CDR2 FQGTGA. The CDR3 is CASSSWGSVDTQYF. In nucleotides, the CDR3 is TGTGCCAGCAGCTCGTGGGGTAGCGTAGATACGCAGTATTTT.